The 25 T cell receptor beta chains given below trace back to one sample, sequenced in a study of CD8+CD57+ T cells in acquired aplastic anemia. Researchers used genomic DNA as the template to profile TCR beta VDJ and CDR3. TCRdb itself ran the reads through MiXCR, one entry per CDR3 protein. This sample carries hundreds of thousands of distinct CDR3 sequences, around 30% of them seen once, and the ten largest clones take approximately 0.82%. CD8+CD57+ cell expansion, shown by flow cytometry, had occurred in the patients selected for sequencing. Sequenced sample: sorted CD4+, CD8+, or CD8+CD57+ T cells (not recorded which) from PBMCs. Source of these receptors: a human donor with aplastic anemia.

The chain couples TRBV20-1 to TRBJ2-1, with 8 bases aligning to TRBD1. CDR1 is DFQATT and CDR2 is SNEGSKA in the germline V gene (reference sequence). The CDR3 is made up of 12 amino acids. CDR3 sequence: CRASGGLDEQFF. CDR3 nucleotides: TGCAGGGCGTCAGGGGGCTTGGATGAGCAGTTCTTC.

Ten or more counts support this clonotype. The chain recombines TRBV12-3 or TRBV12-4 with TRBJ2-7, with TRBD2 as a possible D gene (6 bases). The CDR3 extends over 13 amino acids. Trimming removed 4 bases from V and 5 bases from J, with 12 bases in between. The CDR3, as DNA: TGTGCCAGCAGTTGGCGGGGTGGCCACGAGCAGTACTTC. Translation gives CASSWRGGHEQYF.

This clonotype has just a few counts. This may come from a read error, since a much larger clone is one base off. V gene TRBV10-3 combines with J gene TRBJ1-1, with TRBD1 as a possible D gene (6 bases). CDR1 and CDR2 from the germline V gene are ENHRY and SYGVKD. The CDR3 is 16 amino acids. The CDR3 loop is CVISAYGTKMNTEAFF. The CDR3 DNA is TGTGTCATCAGTGCCTATGGGACAAAGATGAACACTGAAGCTTTCTTT.

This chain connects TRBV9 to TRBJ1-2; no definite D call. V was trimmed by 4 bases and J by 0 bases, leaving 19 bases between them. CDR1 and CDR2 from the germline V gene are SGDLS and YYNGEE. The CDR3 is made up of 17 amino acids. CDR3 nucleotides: TGTGCCAGCAGCCAAACCGGGAACCCTAGAGCTAACTATGGCTACACCTTC. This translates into CASSQTGNPRANYGYTF.

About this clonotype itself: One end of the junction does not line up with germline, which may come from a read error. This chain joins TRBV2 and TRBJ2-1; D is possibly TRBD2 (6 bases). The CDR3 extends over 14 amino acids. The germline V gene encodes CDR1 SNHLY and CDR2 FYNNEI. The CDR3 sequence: CASSRDLQDNEQFF. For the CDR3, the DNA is TGCGCCAGCAGCCGGGACTTGCAGGACAATGAGCAGTTCTTC.

CDR3: CASSTTSGDNEQFF. The CDR3 DNA is TGCGCCAGCAGCACGACTAGCGGGGACAATGAGCAGTTCTTC. The chain joins TRBV5-1 to TRBJ2-1; 11 nucleotides align to TRBD2. V was clipped by 4 bases and J by 5 bases; unmatched bases: 2. CDR1 is SGHRS, CDR2 YFSETQ, per germline. The length of the CDR3 is 14 residues.

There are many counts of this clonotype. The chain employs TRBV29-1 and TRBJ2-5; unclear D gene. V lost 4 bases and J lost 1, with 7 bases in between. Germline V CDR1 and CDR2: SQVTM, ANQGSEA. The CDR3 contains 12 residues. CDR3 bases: TGCAGCGTTGTCCACTCCCAAGAGACCCAGTACTTC. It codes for CSVVHSQETQYF.

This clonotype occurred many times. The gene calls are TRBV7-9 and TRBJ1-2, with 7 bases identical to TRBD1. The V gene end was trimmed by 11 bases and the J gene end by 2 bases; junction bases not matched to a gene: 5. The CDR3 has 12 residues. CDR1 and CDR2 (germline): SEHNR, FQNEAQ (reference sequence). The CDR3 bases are TGTGCCGCGGGACAGCAAAACTATGGCTACACCTTC. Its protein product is CAAGQQNYGYTF.

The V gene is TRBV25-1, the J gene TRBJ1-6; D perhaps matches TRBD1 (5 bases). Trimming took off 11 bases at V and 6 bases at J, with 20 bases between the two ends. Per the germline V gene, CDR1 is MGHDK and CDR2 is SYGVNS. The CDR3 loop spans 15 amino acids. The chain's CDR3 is CAWSVVAGSNSPLHF. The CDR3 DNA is TGTGCCTGGAGTGTAGTCGCAGGGAGTAATTCACCCCTCCACTTT. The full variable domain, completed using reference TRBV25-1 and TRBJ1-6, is EADIYQTPRYLVIGTGKKITLECSQTMGHDKMYWYQQDPGMELHLIHYSYGVNSTEKGDLSSESTVSRIRTEHFPLTLESARPSHTSQYLCAWSVVAGSNSPLHFGNGTRLTVT.

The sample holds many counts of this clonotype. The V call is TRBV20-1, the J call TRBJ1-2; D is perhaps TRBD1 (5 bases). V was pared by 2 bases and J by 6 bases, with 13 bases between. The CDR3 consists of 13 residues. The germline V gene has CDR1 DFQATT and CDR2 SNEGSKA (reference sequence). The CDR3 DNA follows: TGCAGTGCTAGATTAACAGGTGGCCATGGCTACACCTTC. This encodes CSARLTGGHGYTF.

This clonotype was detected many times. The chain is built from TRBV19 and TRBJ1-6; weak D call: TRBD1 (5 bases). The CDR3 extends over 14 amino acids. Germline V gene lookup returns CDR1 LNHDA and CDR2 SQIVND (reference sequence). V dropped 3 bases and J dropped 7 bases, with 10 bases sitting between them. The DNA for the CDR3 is TGTGCCAGTAGTATGGGACCCGGGAATTCACCCCTCCACTTT. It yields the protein CASSMGPGNSPLHF.

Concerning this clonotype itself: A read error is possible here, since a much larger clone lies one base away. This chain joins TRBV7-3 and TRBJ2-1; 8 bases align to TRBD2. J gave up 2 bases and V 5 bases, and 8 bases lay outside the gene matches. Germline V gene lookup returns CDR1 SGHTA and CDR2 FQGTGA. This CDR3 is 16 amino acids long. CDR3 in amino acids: CASSIGPAGAYNEQFF. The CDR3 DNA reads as TGTGCCAGCAGCATCGGACCAGCGGGAGCCTACAATGAGCAGTTCTTC.

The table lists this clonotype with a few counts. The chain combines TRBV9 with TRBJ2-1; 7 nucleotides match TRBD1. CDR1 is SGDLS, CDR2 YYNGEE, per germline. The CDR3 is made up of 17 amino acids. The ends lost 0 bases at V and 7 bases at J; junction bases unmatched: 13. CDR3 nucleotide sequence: TGTGCCAGCAGCGTAGTCAGCGTAGGGGGCAGGTTGAATGAGCAGTTCTTC. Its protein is CASSVVSVGGRLNEQFF.

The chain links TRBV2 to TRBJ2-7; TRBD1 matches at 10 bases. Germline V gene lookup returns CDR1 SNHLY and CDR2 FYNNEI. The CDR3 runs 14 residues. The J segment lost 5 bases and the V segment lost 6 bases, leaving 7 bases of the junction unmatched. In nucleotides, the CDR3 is TGTGCCAGCAGCCCCCGGGACAGGGGCCACGAGCAGTACTTC. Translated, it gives CASSPRDRGHEQYF. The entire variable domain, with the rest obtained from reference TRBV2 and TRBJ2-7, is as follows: EPEVTQTPSHQVTQMGQEVILRCVPISNHLYFYWYRQILGQKVEFLVSFYNNEISEKSEIFDDQFSVERPDGSNFTLKIRSTKLEDSAMYFCASSPRDRGHEQYFGPGTRLTVT.

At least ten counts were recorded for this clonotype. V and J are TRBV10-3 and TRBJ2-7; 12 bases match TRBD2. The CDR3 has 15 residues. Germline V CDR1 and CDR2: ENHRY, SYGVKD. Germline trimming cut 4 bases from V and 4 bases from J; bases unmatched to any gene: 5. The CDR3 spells CAISGASGRDYEQYF. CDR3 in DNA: TGTGCCATCAGTGGGGCTAGCGGGAGGGATTACGAGCAGTACTTC.

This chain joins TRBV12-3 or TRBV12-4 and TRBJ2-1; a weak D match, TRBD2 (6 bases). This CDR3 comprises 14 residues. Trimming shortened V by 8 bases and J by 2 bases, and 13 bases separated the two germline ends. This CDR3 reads CASLGGVTYNEQFF. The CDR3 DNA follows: TGTGCCAGCCTCGGAGGGGTGACCTACAATGAGCAGTTCTTC.

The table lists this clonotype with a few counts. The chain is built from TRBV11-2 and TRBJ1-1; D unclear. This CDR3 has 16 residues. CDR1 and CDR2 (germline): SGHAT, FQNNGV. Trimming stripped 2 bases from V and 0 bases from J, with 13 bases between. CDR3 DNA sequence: TGTGCCAGCAGCTTAACTAAGGAACGGTTGAACACTGAAGCTTTCTTT. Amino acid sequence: CASSLTKERLNTEAFF.

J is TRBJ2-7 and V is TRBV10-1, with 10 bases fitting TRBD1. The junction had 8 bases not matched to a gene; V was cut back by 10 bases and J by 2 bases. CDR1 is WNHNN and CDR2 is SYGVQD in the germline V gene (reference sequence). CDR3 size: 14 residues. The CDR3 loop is CATGTGALAYEQYF. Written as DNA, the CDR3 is TGCGCCACCGGGACAGGGGCCCTTGCCTACGAGCAGTACTTC.

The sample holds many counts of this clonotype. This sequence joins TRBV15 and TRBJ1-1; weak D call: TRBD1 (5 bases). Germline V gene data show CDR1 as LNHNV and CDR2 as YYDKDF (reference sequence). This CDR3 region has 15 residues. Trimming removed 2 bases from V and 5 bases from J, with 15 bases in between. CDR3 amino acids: CATSRPTEGFTEAFF. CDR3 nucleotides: TGTGCCACCAGCAGACCCACGGAGGGGTTTACTGAAGCTTTCTTT.

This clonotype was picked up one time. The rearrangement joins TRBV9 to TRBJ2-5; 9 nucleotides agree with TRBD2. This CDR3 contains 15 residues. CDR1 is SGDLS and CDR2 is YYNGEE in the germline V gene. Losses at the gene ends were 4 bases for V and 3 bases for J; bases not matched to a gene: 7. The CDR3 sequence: CASSPQAGGKETQYF. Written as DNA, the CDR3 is TGTGCCAGCAGCCCGCAAGCGGGGGGAAAAGAGACCCAGTACTTC.

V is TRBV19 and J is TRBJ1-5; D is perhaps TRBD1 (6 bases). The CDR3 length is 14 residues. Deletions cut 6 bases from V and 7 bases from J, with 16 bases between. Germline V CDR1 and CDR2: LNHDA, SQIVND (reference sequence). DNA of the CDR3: TGTGCCAGTAGCTTGAGGGGGGTTTGGCAGCCCCAGCATTTT. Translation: CASSLRGVWQPQHF.

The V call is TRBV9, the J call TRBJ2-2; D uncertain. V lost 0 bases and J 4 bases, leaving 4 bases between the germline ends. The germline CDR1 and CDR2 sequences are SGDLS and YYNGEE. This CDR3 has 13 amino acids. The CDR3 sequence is CASSVAGTGELFF. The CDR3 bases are TGTGCCAGCAGCGTAGCCGGCACCGGGGAGCTGTTTTTT.

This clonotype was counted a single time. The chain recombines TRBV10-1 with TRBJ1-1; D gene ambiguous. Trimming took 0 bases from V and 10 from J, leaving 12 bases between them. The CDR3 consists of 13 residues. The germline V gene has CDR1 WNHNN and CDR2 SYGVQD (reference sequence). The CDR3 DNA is TGCGCCAGCAGTGAGTCGAAAGGGTATCGAGCTTTCTTT. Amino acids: CASSESKGYRAFF.

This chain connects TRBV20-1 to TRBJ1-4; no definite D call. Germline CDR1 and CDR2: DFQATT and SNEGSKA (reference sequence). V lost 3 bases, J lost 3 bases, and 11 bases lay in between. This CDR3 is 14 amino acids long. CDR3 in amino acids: CSAREGHPNEKLFF. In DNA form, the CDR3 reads TGCAGTGCTAGGGAGGGCCACCCTAATGAAAAACTGTTTTTT.

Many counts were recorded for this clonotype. DNA for the CDR3: TGCAGCGTTGAGGGCTTCGGAGCAGGAAAACTGTTTTTT. Translated, it gives CSVEGFGAGKLFF. The rearrangement joins TRBV29-1 to TRBJ1-4, with D unclear. Trimming removed 3 bases from V and 10 bases from J, with 15 bases in between. The CDR3 length is 13 residues. Germline V gene lookup returns CDR1 SQVTM and CDR2 ANQGSEA.